The 20 T cell receptor beta chains listed next were all sequenced from one sample in a study of PD-1 blockade in classical Hodgkin lymphoma. TCRdb keeps only in-frame clones here, not all; method: immunoSEQ multiplex PCR. The top ten hold around 20% of the sample, which has about 86,000 clones, 89% seen once. Every patient had relapsed following autologous stem cell transplantation, and cohorts differed in brentuximab vedotin exposure. The starting material was peripheral blood mononuclear cells (PBMCs), obtained at baseline. The source of these receptors is a human donor with classical Hodgkin lymphoma.

The chain has TRBV4-1 and TRBJ1-5; D gene ambiguous. The germline V and J ends were trimmed by 0 bases and 9 bases, with 18 bases remaining between them. Germline CDR1 is MGHRA and CDR2 is YSYEKL. The CDR3 covers 16 residues. The DNA of the CDR3 is TGCGCCAGCAGCCAAGATCCTGGGCCTGGGATCCGGCCCCAGCATTTT. Encoded protein: CASSQDPGPGIRPQHF.

The genes are TRBV29-1 and TRBJ1-2; D is unresolved. The CDR3 covers 13 residues. The V end lost 7 bases, the J end lost 0 bases, and 12 bases lay between the germline ends. The V gene's germline CDR1 is SQVTM and CDR2 ANQGSEA. Written as DNA, the CDR3 is TGCAGCGCCAGCGCCCGAGCTAACTATGGCTACACCTTC. It is translated as CSASARANYGYTF.

The V gene is TRBV4-3, the J gene TRBJ1-1; D might be TRBD1 (5 bases). V was clipped by 0 bases and J by 0 bases, with 11 bases between them. CDR1 and CDR2 from the germline V gene are LGHNA and YSLEER. This CDR3 has 16 amino acids. This CDR3 is CASSQDDRVLNTEAFF. The CDR3 nucleotides read TGCGCCAGCAGCCAAGACGACAGAGTCTTGAACACTGAAGCTTTCTTT.

Points on this clone: Within the sample, other DNA sequences also encode this same CDR3. The chain's CDR3 is CASSQDFGTDEAFF. The CDR3 nucleotides are TGCGCCAGCAGCCAAGATTTCGGGACGGATGAAGCTTTCTTT. The chain is built from TRBV4-1 and TRBJ1-1; possible D gene TRBD1, 5 bases. Germline V CDR1 and CDR2: MGHRA, YSYEKL. The CDR3 is 14 residues long. Trimming stripped 0 bases from V and 7 bases from J, with 12 bases between.

J is TRBJ1-5 and V is TRBV19, with TRBD1 matching 9 bases. Germline assignment: CDR1 LNHDA and CDR2 SQIVND (reference sequence). CDR3 size: 17 residues. Trimming cost V 6 bases and J 2 bases; bases outside gene matches: 11. This CDR3 is CASSRDRVSFGNQPQHF. The CDR3 bases are TGTGCCAGTAGCCGGGACAGGGTATCGTTCGGCAATCAGCCCCAGCATTTT.

J is TRBJ2-5 and V is TRBV4-3, with D perhaps matching TRBD1 or TRBD2 (5 bases each). With 0 bases removed from V and 4 bases from J, the gap between germline ends came to 9 bases. This CDR3 is built from 14 residues. CDR1 and CDR2 from the germline V gene are LGHNA and YSLEER. Here the CDR3 DNA reads TGCGCCAGCAGCCAAGATCACGGGACAGAGACCCAGTACTTC. It encodes CASSQDHGTETQYF.

In its sample, this clone was seen a few times. This chain joins TRBV5-1 and TRBJ2-2; 8 bases agree with TRBD1. The CDR3 runs 16 residues. Germline assignment: CDR1 SGHRS and CDR2 YFSETQ. V lost 2 bases to trimming and J lost 6 bases; unmatched junction nucleotides: 9. CDR3 bases: TGCGCCAGCAGCTTTGCGGCAGGGGGCTATTCCGGGGAGCTGTTTTTT. This sequence encodes CASSFAAGGYSGELFF.

The J gene is TRBJ2-3, the V gene TRBV4-1; TRBD1 might be the D (5 bases). The germline V gene has CDR1 MGHRA and CDR2 YSYEKL. Trimming cost V 2 bases and J 2 bases, with 14 bases left between them. The CDR3 is 16 residues long. DNA for the CDR3: TGCGCCAGCAGCCAACAAGGGGCTGGAGCCACAGATACGCAGTATTTT. The encoded protein is CASSQQGAGATDTQYF.

The gene calls are TRBV19 and TRBJ1-3; D is unresolved. The V gene's germline CDR1 is LNHDA and CDR2 SQIVND (reference sequence). V was clipped by 7 bases and J by 3 bases, with 19 bases between them. The CDR3 consists of 16 residues. CDR3 in amino acids: CASTGPTVLRGNTIYF. CDR3 in DNA: TGTGCCAGTACGGGCCCAACCGTCCTTCGTGGAAACACCATATATTTT.

In its sample, this clone is medium-sized. V and J are TRBV6-5 and TRBJ1-2, with 10 bases matching TRBD1. With 7 bases clipped from V and 8 bases from J, the junction kept 10 bases outside the gene matches. The CDR3 totals 14 residues. Germline-derived CDR1 and CDR2 are MNHEY and SVGAGI. The CDR3: CASTTGTGAIGYTF. The CDR3 DNA reads as TGTGCCAGCACCACCGGGACAGGGGCAATAGGCTACACCTTC.

The genes are TRBV27 and TRBJ2-7, with 7 bases lining up with TRBD1. CDR1 is MNHEY, CDR2 SMNVEV, per germline (reference sequence). This CDR3 spans 16 amino acids. V trimming: 5 bases; J trimming: 0 bases; junction bases outside the gene matches: 10. CDR3 DNA: TGTGCCAGCAGTAGGGGACAGAGTGGATTCTCCTACGAGCAGTACTTC. The encoded protein is CASSRGQSGFSYEQYF.

Concerning this clone itself: This same CDR3 is encoded by further DNA sequences in the sample. The genes are TRBV4-1 and TRBJ2-7, with unresolved D. The germline V gene has CDR1 MGHRA and CDR2 YSYEKL. The CDR3 totals 14 residues. Trimming left V 1 base short and J 2 bases short, with 9 bases between. CDR3 amino acids: CASSQGDLTYEQYF. Written as DNA, the CDR3 is TGCGCCAGCAGCCAAGGTGACTTGACCTACGAGCAGTACTTC.

This chain uses TRBV7-2 with TRBJ2-7, with D unclear. CDR1 is SGHTA and CDR2 is FQGNSA in the germline V gene. The CDR3 spans 13 residues. V lost 5 bases and J lost 5, with 13 bases in between. CDR3 region: CASSLYKADEQYF. CDR3 nucleotide sequence: TGTGCCAGCAGCCTTTATAAGGCCGACGAGCAGTACTTC. Variable domain in full (rest from reference TRBV7-2 and TRBJ2-7): GAGVSQSPSNKVTEKGKDVELRCDPISGHTALYWYRQSLGQGLEFLIYFQGNSAPDKSGLPSDRFSAERTGGSVSTLTIQRTQQEDSAVYLCASSLYKADEQYFGPGTRLTVT.

V gene TRBV4-1 combines with J gene TRBJ1-2; D gene uncertain. Germline V gene data show CDR1 as MGHRA and CDR2 as YSYEKL. The V gene lost 0 bases and the J gene lost 4 bases, with 9 bases spanning the gap. The CDR3 sequence is 14 residues long. Written as DNA, the CDR3 is TGCGCCAGCAGCCAAGAAGGATCGAGCTATGGCTACACCTTC. Encoded protein: CASSQEGSSYGYTF.

This chain uses TRBV30 with TRBJ2-2; 9 bases fit TRBD1. The length of the CDR3 is 13 residues. Looked up from germline, CDR1 is GTSNPN and CDR2 is SVGIG (reference sequence). The junction had 2 bases not matched to a gene; V was cut back by 4 bases and J by 5 bases. The CDR3 here is CAWKGQGTGELFF. The CDR3 coding sequence is TGTGCCTGGAAGGGACAGGGTACCGGGGAGCTGTTTTTT. The full variable domain, rest sourced from reference TRBV30 and TRBJ2-2, is SQTIHQWPATLVQPVGSPLSLECTVEGTSNPNLYWYRQAAGRGLQLLFYSVGIGQISSEVPQNLSASRPQDRQFILSSKKLLLSDSGFYLCAWKGQGTGELFFGEGSRLTVL.

This chain links TRBV27 with TRBJ1-2, with TRBD1 as a possible D gene (5 bases). Germline lookup yields CDR1 MNHEY and CDR2 SMNVEV (reference sequence). CDR3 length: 15 amino acids. Trimming cost V 7 bases and J 5 bases, with 20 bases left between them. This CDR3 is CASKAARRGWYGYTF. CDR3 DNA sequence: TGTGCCAGCAAAGCGGCGCGGAGGGGTTGGTATGGCTACACCTTC.

The chain employs TRBV29-1 and TRBJ1-1; D is undetermined. The germline V and J ends were trimmed by 2 bases and 3 bases, with 4 bases remaining between them. The CDR3 is 11 residues long. The germline CDR1 and CDR2 sequences are SQVTM and ANQGSEA. The CDR3, as DNA: TGCAGCGTTGAACGGGACACTGAAGCTTTCTTT. It translates to CSVERDTEAFF. The full variable domain, in which reference TRBV29-1 and TRBJ1-1 provide the parts outside the CDR3, is SAVISQKPSRDICQRGTSLTIQCQVDSQVTMMFWYRQQPGQSLTLIATANQGSEATYESGFVIDKFPISRPNLTFSTLTVSNMSPEDSSIYLCSVERDTEAFFGQGTRLTVV.

The V gene is TRBV5-4, the J gene TRBJ2-3, with D uncertain. This CDR3 has 15 amino acids. Between the trimmed V and J ends, which lost 0 bases and 1 base, there was a span of 9 bases. Germline V lookup: CDR1 SGHNT, CDR2 YYREEE (reference sequence). CDR3 DNA sequence: TGTGCCAGCAGCTTGGGGCCAGGTGGCACAGATACGCAGTATTTT. Amino acid sequence: CASSLGPGGTDTQYF.

The chain carries TRBV7-2 and TRBJ2-1; D is perhaps TRBD2 (6 bases). CDR1 and CDR2 (germline): SGHTA, FQGNSA. The V and J ends lost 1 base and 2 bases respectively, with 9 bases between them. The CDR3 covers 15 residues. The CDR3 sequence: CASSLVGGPYNEQFF. CDR3 DNA: TGTGCCAGCAGCTTAGTAGGAGGGCCCTACAATGAGCAGTTCTTC.

This chain links TRBV19 with TRBJ1-1; D is unclear. V was pared by 10 bases and J by 0 bases, with 12 bases between. CDR3 length: 13 amino acids. The germline V gene has CDR1 LNHDA and CDR2 SQIVND (reference sequence). The CDR3, as DNA: TGTGCCACCTCTAGTCGGATGAACACTGAAGCTTTCTTT. Translation gives CATSSRMNTEAFF.